This is a list of T cell receptor beta chains from one sample in a study of preoperative IRX-2 immunotherapy in early breast cancer. TCRdb keeps only in-frame clones here, not all; method: immunoSEQ multiplex PCR. This table has around 40,000 clones, around three quarters appearing once. The sequencing used tumor tissue, collected after IRX-2 immunotherapy. These receptors were obtained from a human donor with breast cancer. CDR3s include the opening cysteine and the closing phenylalanine or tryptophan. The D gene is left open where the match is weak. Clone size is stated in some rows and not others, as once, few, many or a class when expanded.

v_gene,j_gene,d_gene,abundance,CDR3nt,CDR3aa
TRBV30,TRBJ1-1,TRBD1,NA,TGTGTTCACCGGACAGGGGCGCCGAACACTGAAGCTTTCTTT,CVHRTGAPNTEAFF
TRBV6-8,TRBJ2-7,NA,NA,TGTGCCAGCCGACTGGGGCGGTCGAATGACGAGCAGTACTTC,CASRLGRSNDEQYF
TRBV11-3,TRBJ2-5,NA,NA,TGTGCCAGCAGCCAGGGACTGGCCATTCAAGAGACCCAGTACTTC,CASSQGLAIQETQYF
TRBV15,TRBJ2-1,NA,NA,TGTGCCACCAGCCCGGACAGCGCGACCTACAATGAGCAGTTCTTC,CATSPDSATYNEQFF
TRBV6-8,TRBJ2-3,NA,NA,TGTGCCAGCAGTCGCAGAGGGGGTTCAGATACGCAGTATTTT,CASSRRGGSDTQYF
TRBV7-5,TRBJ1-4,NA,few,TGTGCCAGCAGCCTGGGACAGCTTAATGAAAAACTGTTTTTT,CASSLGQLNEKLFF
TRBV29-1,TRBJ2-5,TRBD1,NA,TGCAGCGTTGCACTAGGAGGACAGGAAGAGACCCAGTACTTC,CSVALGGQEETQYF
TRBV7-8,TRBJ1-4,NA,NA,TGTGCCAGCTCAAAGGGGGGCGCTAATGAAAAACTGTTTTTT,CASSKGGANEKLFF
TRBV19,TRBJ1-3,TRBD1,once,TGTGCCGCGGACAGGGGGGGAGAGAGCTCTGGAAACACCATATATTTT,CAADRGGESSGNTIYF
TRBV18,TRBJ1-1,TRBD1,NA,TGTGCCAGCTCCCAAGAGGGGGCGCGACTCGCTGAAGCTTTCTTT,CASSQEGARLAEAFF
TRBV23-1,TRBJ1-5,NA,few,TGCGCCAGCAGCCAAGACCCAGTACAGCCCCAGCATTTT,CASSQDPVQPQHF
TRBV19,TRBJ1-2,NA,NA,TGTGCCAGTAGTATGGGTTGGGGGGTTGAAGGCTACACCTTC,CASSMGWGVEGYTF
TRBV12-5,TRBJ2-3,NA,NA,TGTGCTAGTGGCCCTAGCGCAGATACGCAGTATTTT,CASGPSADTQYF
TRBV18,TRBJ1-1,NA,NA,TGTGCCAGCTCACCTTTAGGACAGACCCTGAACACTGAAGCTTTCTTT,CASSPLGQTLNTEAFF
TRBV15,TRBJ2-7,NA,NA,TGTGCCACCAGCAGAGGAAGGGACAACTACGAGCAGTACTTC,CATSRGRDNYEQYF
TRBV6-8,TRBJ1-5,NA,few,TGTGCCAGCAGGCTAGGACTGTATAGCAATCAGCCCCAGCATTTT,CASRLGLYSNQPQHF
TRBV7-7,TRBJ2-3,TRBD1,few,TGTGCCAGCAGCTCGGGACAGGGGATCCGCACAGATACGCAGTATTTT,CASSSGQGIRTDTQYF
TRBV6-7,TRBJ2-7,TRBD1,NA,TGTGCCAGCAGCTTTTCACCCGGGACAGGGGTAGGCGAGCAGTACTTC,CASSFSPGTGVGEQYF
TRBV5-1,TRBJ1-2,NA,NA,TGCGCCAGCAGCTTCTCTGGGGCTAGTTATGGCTACACCTTC,CASSFSGASYGYTF
TRBV23-1,TRBJ2-1,NA,NA,TGCGCCAGCAGCCTAACGGGTCAGGTATACATTATGAATGAGCAGTTCTTC,CASSLTGQVYIMNEQFF
TRBV19,TRBJ2-2,NA,NA,TGTGCCAGTAGGAGACAGTTAGAGGAGCTGTTTTTT,CASRRQLEELFF
TRBV14,TRBJ1-4,NA,NA,TGTGCCAGCAGCCAAGGTGCAGTGGGAAAACTGTTTTTT,CASSQGAVGKLFF
TRBV6-8,TRBJ2-1,TRBD1,once,TGTGCCATCACTCAAGGGACAGGGTATTACAATGAGCAGTTCTTC,CAITQGTGYYNEQFF
TRBV5-1,TRBJ2-2,TRBD1,NA,TGCGCCAGCAGCCCCCAAGGGACAGGGGGCACCGGGGAGCTGTTTTTT,CASSPQGTGGTGELFF
TRBV10-2,TRBJ1-5,NA,NA,TGCGCCAGCGGGGGAAGCAATCAGCCCCAGCATTTT,CASGGSNQPQHF
TRBV1,TRBJ2-3,NA,NA,TGCGCCAGCACCGCGGGGGCGTGGGATACGCAGTATTTT,CASTAGAWDTQYF
TRBV11-3,TRBJ2-3,TRBD2,NA,TGTGCCAGCAGCAAAACCGTGGCTAGCGGGGGCACAGATACGCAGTATTTT,CASSKTVASGGTDTQYF
TRBV19,TRBJ2-7,NA,NA,TGTGCCAGTAGTATAGCTCGGCTTAGCTCCTACGAGCAGTACTTC,CASSIARLSSYEQYF
TRBV6-8,TRBJ1-2,NA,NA,TGTGCCAGCAGTCCTCACGGAGGGTATGGCTACACCTTC,CASSPHGGYGYTF
TRBV19,TRBJ2-1,TRBD2,NA,TGTGCCAGTACGTCACTAGCGAGTGTTTACAATGAGCAGTTCTTC,CASTSLASVYNEQFF
TRBV5-1,TRBJ2-7,TRBD2,NA,TGCGCCAGCAGCCCCCTGGGGGGGAATAGCATGCAGTACTTC,CASSPLGGNSMQYF
TRBV12-5,TRBJ2-3,TRBD1,few,TGTGCTAGTGGTAAGAACCTAGGACAGGCAGCAGATACGCAGTATTTT,CASGKNLGQAADTQYF
TRBV6-8,TRBJ1-1,NA,NA,TGTGCCAGCAGTTACTCCCGACCCGGGACTGCAGCGGACACTGAAGCTTTCTTT,CASSYSRPGTAADTEAFF
TRBV7-1,TRBJ2-7,TRBD2,once,TGTGCCAGCAGCTTGACTAGCGGGAGCCCCGAGCAGTACTTC,CASSLTSGSPEQYF
TRBV23-1,TRBJ2-7,TRBD2,once,TGCGCCAGCACTCCCCCGTCGGGAGGATACGAGCAGTACTTC,CASTPPSGGYEQYF
TRBV7-6,TRBJ2-2,NA,NA,TGTGCCAGCAGGAGTAGCCCGAACACCGGGGAGCTGTTTTTT,CASRSSPNTGELFF
TRBV29-1,TRBJ1-1,NA,NA,TGCAGCGTTGAGCGGGAGAACACTGAAGCTTTCTTT,CSVERENTEAFF
TRBV19,TRBJ2-7,TRBD2,NA,TGTGCCAGTAGTAGAGGACTAGCGGGGCCGTACGAGCAGTACTTC,CASSRGLAGPYEQYF
TRBV18,TRBJ2-7,NA,NA,TGTGCCAGCTCACCAAACTCCTACGAGCAGTACTTC,CASSPNSYEQYF
TRBV19,TRBJ1-1,NA,NA,TGTGCCAGTAGTATTCCCCAAAAGGGCCCGTTTGGCACTGAAGCTTTCTTT,CASSIPQKGPFGTEAFF
TRBV11-3,TRBJ1-5,NA,few,TGTGCCAGCAGCTTAGGGGGCGAGGGGAATCAGCCCCAGCATTTT,CASSLGGEGNQPQHF
TRBV6-7,TRBJ2-1,NA,NA,TGTGCCACCGGTCGGGCCAATGAGCAGTTCTTC,CATGRANEQFF
TRBV7-6,TRBJ2-2,NA,once,TGTGCCAGCAGCCCGCCCCTGGACACCGGGGAGCTGTTTTTT,CASSPPLDTGELFF
TRBV15,TRBJ1-4,NA,NA,TGTGCCACCAGCAGAGATATGGGAACAACTAATGAAAAACTGTTTTTT,CATSRDMGTTNEKLFF
TRBV30,TRBJ2-3,NA,NA,TGTGCCTGGACCCAAGGGGTTCATACGCAGTATTTT,CAWTQGVHTQYF
TRBV18,TRBJ2-3,TRBD2,NA,TGTGCCAGCTCCCCAGGACTAGCGGGAGGGAAAGCAGATACGCAGTATTTT,CASSPGLAGGKADTQYF
TRBV6-8,TRBJ2-7,NA,NA,TGTGCCAGCAGATTCGGGGTATCCCTCGAGCAGTACTTC,CASRFGVSLEQYF
TRBV28,TRBJ1-5,NA,NA,TGTGCCACCCAAGGCCTTAGCAATCAGCCCCAGCATTTT,CATQGLSNQPQHF
TRBV5-1,TRBJ2-2,NA,NA,TGCGCCAGCAGCTGGGGGACACCGAACACCGGGGAGCTGTTTTTT,CASSWGTPNTGELFF
TRBV5-1,TRBJ2-5,NA,NA,TGCGCCAGCAGCTTGGATCGGGACGAAGAGACCCAGTACTTC,CASSLDRDEETQYF
TRBV19,TRBJ2-3,NA,NA,TGTGCCAGTAGTTACAGGGTATCGGATACGCAGTATTTT,CASSYRVSDTQYF
TRBV5-1,TRBJ1-4,TRBD1,NA,TGCGCCAGCACCCCCGGGACAGGGGTCGAAAAACTGTTTTTT,CASTPGTGVEKLFF
TRBV19,TRBJ1-2,NA,NA,TGTGCCAGTAGTATAACCGGTAATCGGGCTGGCTACACCTTC,CASSITGNRAGYTF